These 13 T cell receptor beta chains were all obtained from the same sample, sequenced in a study of cytomegalovirus exposure and HLA in healthy donors. The PCR ran on 60 Vbeta and 13 Jbeta primers. Sequencing was performed with immunoSEQ multiplex PCR; in TCRdb, only in-frame clones are kept and a portion is missing. The sample has 100,000 to 150,000 clones; the top ten hold approximately 1.5%. Sequenced sample: PBMCs. The receptors were gathered from a woman aged 40 to 50 in good health and CMV-seronegative.

The V call is TRBV7-3, the J call TRBJ2-5; TRBD2 matches 9 bases. Per germline, CDR1 SGHTA and CDR2 FQGTGA. V was clipped by 2 bases and J by 5 bases; unmatched bases: 3. The CDR3 has 14 amino acids. The CDR3 nucleotides are TGTGCCAGCAGCTTAGCGGGGGGGCAGGAGACCCAGTACTTC. It encodes CASSLAGGQETQYF.

CDR3 nucleotide sequence: TGCGCCAGCAGTAGGGACAGATCCTACGAGCAGTACTTC. Protein product: CASSRDRSYEQYF. The chain uses TRBV10-1 and TRBJ2-7; 7 positions match TRBD1. J was trimmed by 1 base and V by 5 bases; bases with no gene match: 2. The CDR3 sequence is 13 residues long. Germline CDR1 WNHNN, CDR2 SYGVQD (reference sequence).

The rearrangement uses TRBV5-1 and TRBJ1-1; D is unresolved. The V end was cut by 4 bases, the J end by 0 bases, with 22 bases between. This CDR3 has 18 amino acids. Germline CDR1 SGHRS, CDR2 YFSETQ. The CDR3 protein is CASSRTQRALTMNTEAFF. The CDR3 DNA follows: TGCGCCAGCAGCCGGACCCAGCGGGCCTTAACCATGAACACTGAAGCTTTCTTT.

The chain recombines TRBV19 with TRBJ2-7; D ambiguous. The germline V gene encodes CDR1 LNHDA and CDR2 SQIVND (reference sequence). V lost 7 bases and J lost 6, with 4 bases in between. CDR3 size: 9 residues. Here the CDR3 DNA reads TGTGCCAGTAACTGCGAGCAGTACTTC. Protein product: CASNCEQYF.

V is TRBV10-3 and J is TRBJ1-1, with 10 bases matching TRBD1. This CDR3 has 14 amino acids. After removal of 4 bases from V and 1 base from J, the junction contained 0 bases not matched to a gene. The germline gives CDR1 ENHRY, CDR2 SYGVKD. CDR3 in amino acids: CAISGQGANTEAFF. DNA of the CDR3: TGTGCCATCAGTGGACAGGGGGCGAACACTGAAGCTTTCTTT.

The rearrangement joins TRBV28 to TRBJ1-2, with D possibly being TRBD1 (6 bases). The CDR3 contains 14 residues. Trimming took 4 bases from V and 4 from J, leaving 13 bases between them. Per the germline V gene, CDR1 is MDHEN and CDR2 is SYDVKM. The CDR3 bases are TGTGCCAGCAGTTCCCTGACAGGCCCCTATGGCTACACCTTC. Translation: CASSSLTGPYGYTF.

The V call is TRBV7-9, the J call TRBJ2-5; TRBD1 aligns across 8 bases. The trim removed 5 bases at V and 7 bases at J, leaving 12 bases unmatched. This CDR3 comprises 15 residues. Germline assignment: CDR1 SEHNR and CDR2 FQNEAQ (reference sequence). CDR3 region: CASSPTGQGRWTQYF. CDR3 nucleotide sequence: TGTGCCAGCAGCCCTACTGGACAGGGAAGATGGACCCAGTACTTC. The full variable domain, in which reference TRBV7-9 and TRBJ2-5 provide the parts outside the CDR3, is DTGVSQNPRHKITKRGQNVTFRCDPISEHNRLYWYRQTLGQGPEFLTYFQNEAQLEKSRLLSDRFSAERPKGSFSTLEIQRTEQGDSAMYLCASSPTGQGRWTQYFGPGTRLLVL.

This chain connects TRBV5-4 to TRBJ2-5; possible D gene TRBD1, 6 bases. Trimming removed 2 bases from V and 3 bases from J, with 14 bases in between. The germline gives CDR1 SGHNT, CDR2 YYREEE (reference sequence). This CDR3 has 15 amino acids. Here the CDR3 DNA reads TGTGCCAGCAGCTTATCAGGGGCAGGTGAAGAGACCCAGTACTTC. Translated, it gives CASSLSGAGEETQYF.

This sequence joins TRBV6-6 and TRBJ1-3; D gene ambiguous. CDR3 size: 15 residues. V lost 4 bases, J lost 4 bases, and 14 bases lay in between. Germline V gene data show CDR1 as MNHNY and CDR2 as SVGAGI (reference sequence). This chain's CDR3 is CASSSIVTTGNTIYF. CDR3 bases: TGTGCCAGCAGTTCAATAGTTACTACAGGAAACACCATATATTTT.

The J gene is TRBJ2-5, the V gene TRBV5-1; 8 bases fit TRBD1. V was clipped by 2 bases and J by 4 bases; unmatched bases: 10. Per germline, CDR1 SGHRS and CDR2 YFSETQ. The CDR3 is 16 residues long. In DNA form, the CDR3 reads TGCGCCAGCAGCTTTTCAGGGGGCGGAGGAGGAGAGACCCAGTACTTC. Its translation is CASSFSGGGGGETQYF.

The rearrangement uses TRBV7-3 and TRBJ2-1, with 12 bases aligning to TRBD1. The germline V gene encodes CDR1 SGHTA and CDR2 FQGTGA. J lost 7 bases, V lost 7 bases, and 11 bases had no gene match. The CDR3 spans 16 residues. The CDR3 region is CASTHRPGQGANEQFF. In nucleotides, the CDR3 is TGTGCCAGCACTCATCGACCGGGACAGGGGGCGAATGAGCAGTTCTTC.

The V call is TRBV5-6, the J call TRBJ2-2, with TRBD2 matching 10 bases. Germline V CDR1 and CDR2: SGHDT, YYEEEE. This CDR3 contains 15 residues. J gave up 2 bases and V 7 bases, and 5 bases lay outside the gene matches. CDR3 sequence (DNA): TGTGCCAGCGGAGGACTAGCGGAAAACACCGGGGAGCTGTTTTTT. Protein: CASGGLAENTGELFF.

This sequence joins TRBV19 and TRBJ1-5; tentative D call: TRBD1 (6 bases). The CDR3 totals 16 residues. Trimming pared 7 bases from V and 4 bases from J, leaving 20 bases between. Germline V gene data show CDR1 as LNHDA and CDR2 as SQIVND (reference sequence). The CDR3 DNA sequence: TGTGCCAGTAAGAGGGGGAGGGGTCGGTCAAATCAGCCCCAGCATTTT. The encoded protein is CASKRGRGRSNQPQHF. Full variable domain (remainder filled in from reference TRBV19 and TRBJ1-5): DGGITQSPKYLFRKEGQNVTLSCEQNLNHDAMYWYRQDPGQGLRLIYYSQIVNDFQKGDIAEGYSVSREKKESFPLTVTSAQKNPTAFYLCASKRGRGRSNQPQHFGDGTRLSIL.